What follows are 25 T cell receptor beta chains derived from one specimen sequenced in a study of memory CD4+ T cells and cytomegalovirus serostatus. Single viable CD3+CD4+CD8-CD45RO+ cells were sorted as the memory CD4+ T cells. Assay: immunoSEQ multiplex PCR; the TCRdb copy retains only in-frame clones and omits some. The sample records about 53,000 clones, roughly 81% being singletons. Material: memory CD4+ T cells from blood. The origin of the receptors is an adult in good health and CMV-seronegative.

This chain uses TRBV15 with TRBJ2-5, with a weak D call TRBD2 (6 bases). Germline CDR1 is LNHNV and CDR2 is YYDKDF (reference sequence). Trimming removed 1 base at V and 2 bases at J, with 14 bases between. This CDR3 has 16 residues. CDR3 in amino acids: CATSRGLVAEQETQYF. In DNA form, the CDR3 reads TGTGCCACCAGCAGAGGTCTAGTAGCGGAACAAGAGACCCAGTACTTC.

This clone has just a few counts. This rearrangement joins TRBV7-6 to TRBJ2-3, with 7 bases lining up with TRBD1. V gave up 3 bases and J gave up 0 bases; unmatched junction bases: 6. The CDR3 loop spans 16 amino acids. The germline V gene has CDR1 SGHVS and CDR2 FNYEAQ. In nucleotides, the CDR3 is TGTGCCAGCAGCTTGGGCCTGGGACAGAGCACAGATACGCAGTATTTT. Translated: CASSLGLGQSTDTQYF.

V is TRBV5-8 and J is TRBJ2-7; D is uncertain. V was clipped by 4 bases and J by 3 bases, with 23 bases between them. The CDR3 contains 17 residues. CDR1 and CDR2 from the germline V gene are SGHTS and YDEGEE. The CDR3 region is CASSPHEVARGHYEQYF. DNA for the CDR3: TGTGCCAGCAGCCCCCACGAGGTCGCGCGCGGCCACTACGAGCAGTACTTC.

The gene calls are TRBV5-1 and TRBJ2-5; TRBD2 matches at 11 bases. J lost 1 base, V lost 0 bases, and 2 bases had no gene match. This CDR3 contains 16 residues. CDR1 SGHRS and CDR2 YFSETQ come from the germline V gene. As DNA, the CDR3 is TGCGCCAGCAGCTTGGTCGGGACTAGCGGCCAAGAGACCCAGTACTTC. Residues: CASSLVGTSGQETQYF.

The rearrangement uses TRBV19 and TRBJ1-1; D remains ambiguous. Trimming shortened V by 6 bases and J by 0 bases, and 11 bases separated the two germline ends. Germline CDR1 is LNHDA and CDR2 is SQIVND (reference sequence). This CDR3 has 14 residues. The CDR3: CASRGSHLNTEAFF. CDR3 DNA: TGTGCCAGTAGAGGCAGCCACTTGAACACTGAAGCTTTCTTT.

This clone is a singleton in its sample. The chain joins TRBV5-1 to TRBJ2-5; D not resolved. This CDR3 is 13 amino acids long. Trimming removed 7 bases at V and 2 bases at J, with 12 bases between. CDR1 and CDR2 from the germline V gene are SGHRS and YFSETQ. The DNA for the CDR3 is TGCGCCAGCGGGGAACAGAGACAAGAGACCCAGTACTTC. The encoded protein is CASGEQRQETQYF.

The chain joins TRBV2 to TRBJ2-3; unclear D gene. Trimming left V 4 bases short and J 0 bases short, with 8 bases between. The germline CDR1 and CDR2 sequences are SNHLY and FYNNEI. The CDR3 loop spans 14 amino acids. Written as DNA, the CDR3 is TGTGCCAGCAGTGGGGGATTAAGCACAGATACGCAGTATTTT. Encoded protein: CASSGGLSTDTQYF.

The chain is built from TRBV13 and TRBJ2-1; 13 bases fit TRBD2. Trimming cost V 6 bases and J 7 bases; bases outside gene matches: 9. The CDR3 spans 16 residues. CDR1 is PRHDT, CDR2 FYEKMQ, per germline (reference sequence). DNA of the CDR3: TGTGCCAGCAGTCGACCGGGACTAGCGGGAACAAATGAGCAGTTCTTC. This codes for CASSRPGLAGTNEQFF.

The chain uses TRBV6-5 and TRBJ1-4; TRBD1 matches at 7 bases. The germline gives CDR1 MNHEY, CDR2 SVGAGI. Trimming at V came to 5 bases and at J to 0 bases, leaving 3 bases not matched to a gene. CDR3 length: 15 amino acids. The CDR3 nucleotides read TGTGCCAGCAGTAACGACAGGGCAACTAATGAAAAACTGTTTTTT. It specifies CASSNDRATNEKLFF.

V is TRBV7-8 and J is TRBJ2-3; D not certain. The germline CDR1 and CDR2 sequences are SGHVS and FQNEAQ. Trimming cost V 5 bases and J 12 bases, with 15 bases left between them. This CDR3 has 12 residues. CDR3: CASSVRHLDQYF. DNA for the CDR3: TGTGCCAGCAGCGTACGACACCTCGATCAGTATTTT.

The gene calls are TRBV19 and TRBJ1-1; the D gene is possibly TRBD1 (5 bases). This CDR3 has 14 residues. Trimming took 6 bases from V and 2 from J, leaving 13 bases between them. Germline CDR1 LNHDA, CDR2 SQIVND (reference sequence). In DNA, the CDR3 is TGTGCCAGTAGCACAGGATTCAAAAACACTGAAGCTTTCTTT. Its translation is CASSTGFKNTEAFF. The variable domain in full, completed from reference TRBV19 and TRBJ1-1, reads DGGITQSPKYLFRKEGQNVTLSCEQNLNHDAMYWYRQDPGQGLRLIYYSQIVNDFQKGDIAEGYSVSREKKESFPLTVTSAQKNPTAFYLCASSTGFKNTEAFFGQGTRLTVV.

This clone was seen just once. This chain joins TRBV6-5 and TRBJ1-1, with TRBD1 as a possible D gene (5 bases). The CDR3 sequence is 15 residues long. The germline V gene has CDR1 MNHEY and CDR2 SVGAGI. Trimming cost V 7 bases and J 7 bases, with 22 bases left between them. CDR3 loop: CASTGGGGRPGEAFF. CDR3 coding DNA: TGTGCCAGCACCGGTGGGGGGGGTCGTCCCGGTGAAGCTTTCTTT.

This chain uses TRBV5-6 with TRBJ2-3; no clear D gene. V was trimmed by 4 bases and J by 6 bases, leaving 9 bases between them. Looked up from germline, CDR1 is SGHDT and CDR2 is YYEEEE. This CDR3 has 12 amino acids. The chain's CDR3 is CASSPGRDTQYF. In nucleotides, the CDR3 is TGTGCCAGCAGCCCCGGGCGGGATACGCAGTATTTT.

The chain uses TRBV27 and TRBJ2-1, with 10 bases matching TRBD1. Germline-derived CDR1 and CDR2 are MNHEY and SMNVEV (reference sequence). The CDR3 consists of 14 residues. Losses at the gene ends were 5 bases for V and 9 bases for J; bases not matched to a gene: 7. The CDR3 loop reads CASSPGTGETEQFF. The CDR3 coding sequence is TGTGCCAGCAGTCCCGGGACAGGGGAAACTGAGCAGTTCTTC.

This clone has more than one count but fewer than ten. The DNA of the CDR3 is TGCAGCGCCCTGAGGGACAGCCTTTGGGGCTACACCTTC. Translation: CSALRDSLWGYTF. The chain couples TRBV29-1 to TRBJ1-2; 7 positions match TRBD1. The CDR3 has 13 residues. Losses at the gene ends were 7 bases for V and 8 bases for J; bases not matched to a gene: 13. The V gene's germline CDR1 is SQVTM and CDR2 ANQGSEA. The full variable domain, with the rest looked up from reference TRBV29-1 and TRBJ1-2, is SAVISQKPSRDICQRGTSLTIQCQVDSQVTMMFWYRQQPGQSLTLIATANQGSEATYESGFVIDKFPISRPNLTFSTLTVSNMSPEDSSIYLCSALRDSLWGYTFGSGTRLTVV.

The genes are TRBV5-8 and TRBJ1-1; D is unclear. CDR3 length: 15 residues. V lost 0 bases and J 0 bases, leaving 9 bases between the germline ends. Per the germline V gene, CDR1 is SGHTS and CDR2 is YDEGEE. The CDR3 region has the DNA TGTGCCAGCAGCTTGGAGAGGGTCATGAACACTGAAGCTTTCTTT. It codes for CASSLERVMNTEAFF.

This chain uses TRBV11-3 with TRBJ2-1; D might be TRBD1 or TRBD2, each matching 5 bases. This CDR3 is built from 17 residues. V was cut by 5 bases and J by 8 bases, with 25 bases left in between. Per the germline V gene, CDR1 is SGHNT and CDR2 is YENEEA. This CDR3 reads CASSMVATRRIQDEQFF. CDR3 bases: TGTGCCAGCAGCATGGTGGCTACTAGACGAATACAGGATGAGCAGTTCTTC.

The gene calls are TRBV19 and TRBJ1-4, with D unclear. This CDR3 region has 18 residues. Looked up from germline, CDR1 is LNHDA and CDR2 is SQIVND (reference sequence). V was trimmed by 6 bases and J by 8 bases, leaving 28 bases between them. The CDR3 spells CASRPVRSSEGSREKLFF. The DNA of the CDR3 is TGTGCCAGTAGGCCCGTCCGATCTTCGGAGGGCTCTCGGGAAAAACTGTTTTTT.

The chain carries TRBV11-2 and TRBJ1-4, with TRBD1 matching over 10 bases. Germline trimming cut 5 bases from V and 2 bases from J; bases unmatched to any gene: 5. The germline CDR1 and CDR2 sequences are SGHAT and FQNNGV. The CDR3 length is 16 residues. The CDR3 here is CASSAGQGHTNEKLFF. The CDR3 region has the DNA TGTGCCAGCAGCGCGGGACAGGGGCATACTAATGAAAAACTGTTTTTT.

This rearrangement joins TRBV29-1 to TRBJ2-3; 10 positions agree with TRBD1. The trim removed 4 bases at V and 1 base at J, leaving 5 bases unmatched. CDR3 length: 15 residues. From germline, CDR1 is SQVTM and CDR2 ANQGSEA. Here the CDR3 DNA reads TGCAGCGTTGTACGAGGGACAGGGGGCACAGATACGCAGTATTTT. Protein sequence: CSVVRGTGGTDTQYF.

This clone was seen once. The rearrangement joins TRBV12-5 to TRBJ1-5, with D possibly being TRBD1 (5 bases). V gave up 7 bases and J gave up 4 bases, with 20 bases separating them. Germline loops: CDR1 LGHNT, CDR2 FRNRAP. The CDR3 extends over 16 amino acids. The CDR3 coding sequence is TGTGCTAGTGCCCCGGAGGGGCAGAGAGGGAATCAGCCCCAGCATTTT. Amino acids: CASAPEGQRGNQPQHF.

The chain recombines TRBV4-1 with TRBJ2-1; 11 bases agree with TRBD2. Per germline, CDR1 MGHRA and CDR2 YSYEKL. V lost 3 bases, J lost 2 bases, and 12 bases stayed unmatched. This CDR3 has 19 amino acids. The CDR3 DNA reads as TGCGCCAGCAGCCAGCCGGGACTAGCGGCGATAAAAACCTACAATGAGCAGTTCTTC. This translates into CASSQPGLAAIKTYNEQFF.

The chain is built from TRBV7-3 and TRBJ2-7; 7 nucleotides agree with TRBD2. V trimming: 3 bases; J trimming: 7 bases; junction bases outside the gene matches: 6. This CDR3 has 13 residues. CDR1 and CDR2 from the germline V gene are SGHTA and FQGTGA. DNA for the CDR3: TGTGCCAGCAGCTTTGGCCTAGCGGAGGAGCAGTACTTC. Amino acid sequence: CASSFGLAEEQYF. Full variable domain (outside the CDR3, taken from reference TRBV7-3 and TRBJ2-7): GAGVSQTPSNKVTEKGKYVELRCDPISGHTALYWYRQSLGQGPEFLIYFQGTGAADDSGLPNDRFFAVRPEGSVSTLKIQRTERGDSAVYLCASSFGLAEEQYFGPGTRLTVT.

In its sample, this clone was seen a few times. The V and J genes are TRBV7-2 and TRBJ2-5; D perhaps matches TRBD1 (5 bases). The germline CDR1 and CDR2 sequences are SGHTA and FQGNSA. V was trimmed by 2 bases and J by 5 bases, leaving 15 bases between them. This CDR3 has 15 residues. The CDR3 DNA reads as TGTGCCAGCAGCTTATTAGGCAGGGTGGTGGAGACCCAGTACTTC. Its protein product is CASSLLGRVVETQYF.

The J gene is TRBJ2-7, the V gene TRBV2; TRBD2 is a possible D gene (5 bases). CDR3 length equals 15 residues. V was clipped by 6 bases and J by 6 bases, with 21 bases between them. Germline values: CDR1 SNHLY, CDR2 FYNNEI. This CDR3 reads CASREEITRHGEQYF. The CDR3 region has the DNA TGTGCCAGCAGAGAGGAGATAACTAGACACGGCGAGCAGTACTTC.